A selection of T cell receptor beta chains follows, all from one sample in a study of blood T cell repertoires in COVID-19. The data were produced by immunoSEQ multiplex PCR, yet TCRdb's version contains in-frame clones alone and is incomplete. Of approximately 200,000 clones in the sample, about nine tenths were seen once. The source material was PBMCs or T cells enriched from blood (not recorded which). Every receptor here comes from a young man who had recovered from COVID-19. Each CDR3 is given with its conserved first and last residue. Fields, in order: J gene, clone size, D gene, V gene, CDR3 protein, CDR3 DNA. The D gene is left open where the match is weak. Size tells how often a clone was seen (once, few, many) or the class of an expanded clone, and some rows leave it out.

TRBJ2-7,-,TRBD2,TRBV14,CASSQDGTSGKYEQYF,TGTGCCAGCAGCCAAGACGGGACTAGCGGGAAGTACGAGCAGTACTTC
TRBJ1-5,-,TRBD1,TRBV19,CASSIRTGASYSNQPQHF,TGTGCCAGTAGTATTAGGACAGGGGCCTCTTATTCCAATCAGCCCCAGCATTTT
TRBJ2-3,-,TRBD1,TRBV9,CASSGRQGITDTQYF,TGTGCCAGCAGCGGACGACAGGGGATCACAGATACGCAGTATTTT
TRBJ2-4,once,-,TRBV18,CASSPDGLAKNIQYF,TGTGCCAGCTCACCTGACGGGTTAGCCAAAAACATTCAGTACTTC
TRBJ1-4,-,-,TRBV5-5,CASSLGSLEKLFF,TGTGCCAGCAGCTTGGGCAGTTTGGAAAAACTGTTTTTT
TRBJ2-3,-,-,TRBV27,CASSFRTFEGTDTQYF,TGTGCCAGCAGTTTCAGGACATTCGAGGGCACAGATACGCAGTATTTT
TRBJ1-6,-,TRBD1,TRBV24-1,CATSDMTGVGAYNSPLHF,TGTGCCACCAGTGATATGACAGGGGTGGGTGCCTATAATTCACCCCTCCACTTT
TRBJ2-5,-,TRBD2,TRBV25-1,CASSASGQETQYF,TGTGCCAGCAGTGCTAGCGGACAAGAGACCCAGTACTTC
TRBJ2-5,-,TRBD2,TRBV5-1,CASSPGGGLETQYF,TGCGCCAGCAGCCCTGGGGGAGGGCTTGAGACCCAGTACTTC
TRBJ2-2,-,TRBD1,TRBV30,CAWRESRTGQRTGELFF,TGTGCCTGGAGGGAGTCTCGAACGGGACAGCGCACCGGGGAGCTGTTTTTT
TRBJ1-5,-,TRBD1,TRBV2,CASSEFRTGNQPQHF,TGTGCCAGCAGTGAATTCAGGACAGGAAACCAGCCCCAGCATTTT
TRBJ1-1,-,TRBD1,TRBV11-2,CASSLGIKGPTGGEEAFF,TGTGCCAGCAGCTTAGGCATAAAGGGGCCCACAGGGGGCGAAGAAGCTTTCTTT
TRBJ1-2,once,TRBD1,TRBV5-1,CASSLGGQGNNYGYTF,TGCGCCAGCAGCTTGGGGGGACAGGGAAATAACTATGGCTACACCTTC
TRBJ2-7,-,-,TRBV2,CASRDTVSYEQYF,TGTGCCAGCCGGGACACTGTATCCTACGAGCAGTACTTC
TRBJ2-7,-,TRBD2,TRBV10-3,CAISDPTGTSGISYEQYF,TGTGCCATCAGCGACCCTACCGGGACTAGCGGGATCTCCTACGAGCAGTACTTC
TRBJ2-7,-,-,TRBV19,CASRGLAGEQYF,TGTGCCAGTAGGGGCCTCGCGGGGGAGCAGTACTTC
TRBJ1-2,-,-,TRBV27,CASSLSLTAGYTF,TGTGCCAGCAGTTTATCCCTGACAGCTGGCTACACCTTC
TRBJ1-4,-,-,TRBV11-2,CASSLGGNEKLFF,TGTGCCAGCAGCTTGGGGGGGAATGAAAAACTGTTTTTT
TRBJ2-2,-,TRBD2,TRBV5-4,CASSSGLAGGPPTGELFF,TGTGCCAGCAGCTCGGGACTAGCGGGAGGGCCTCCCACCGGGGAGCTGTTTTTT
TRBJ2-7,-,-,TRBV5-1,CASSLGQQLYEQYF,TGCGCCAGCAGCTTGGGACAACAACTCTACGAGCAGTACTTC
TRBJ1-1,once,-,TRBV6-5,CASRVRGGADEAFF,TGTGCCAGCAGGGTCCGTGGGGGCGCGGATGAAGCTTTCTTT
TRBJ2-1,-,-,TRBV12-1,CASSLLAGDYNEQFF,TGTGCCAGCAGCCTTCTAGCGGGGGATTACAATGAGCAGTTCTTC
TRBJ2-3,-,TRBD1,TRBV7-8,CASSSEAGTGGVDTQYF,TGTGCCAGCAGCTCAGAAGCAGGGACAGGGGGTGTAGATACGCAGTATTTT
TRBJ2-1,-,TRBD2,TRBV4-2,CASSQTRLAGGLSSYNEQFF,TGTGCCAGCAGCCAAACTCGACTAGCGGGGGGCCTGAGCTCCTACAATGAGCAGTTCTTC
TRBJ2-7,-,TRBD1,TRBV4-1,CASSQKKGAEGEQYF,TGCGCCAGCAGCCAAAAGAAGGGGGCTGAAGGTGAGCAGTACTTC
TRBJ2-1,-,-,TRBV30,CAWSADGNNEQFF,TGTGCCTGGAGTGCGGACGGGAACAATGAGCAGTTCTTC
TRBJ1-1,-,-,TRBV6-5,CASITQGRNTEAFF,TGTGCCAGCATCACGCAGGGAAGGAACACTGAAGCTTTCTTT
TRBJ1-6,-,-,TRBV7-9,CASSLRATSLAPLHF,TGTGCCAGCAGCTTAAGAGCGACCTCGCTTGCACCCCTCCACTTT
TRBJ2-7,-,-,TRBV28,CASRKRTRQEYEQYF,TGTGCCAGCAGGAAACGCACCCGACAGGAGTACGAGCAGTACTTC
TRBJ1-1,-,TRBD1,TRBV3-1/TRBV3-2,CASSNAGGHEAFF,TGTGCCAGCAGCAACGCAGGGGGGCATGAAGCTTTCTTT
TRBJ2-1,-,TRBD2,TRBV28,CASRLGLALPSRNEQFF,TGTGCCAGCAGACTCGGACTAGCACTCCCCTCCCGCAATGAGCAGTTCTTC
TRBJ1-6,-,-,TRBV5-6,CASSGNPGSNSPLHF,TGTGCCAGCAGCGGGAATCCAGGGTCTAATTCACCCCTCCACTTT
TRBJ1-5,-,-,TRBV27,CASSLLRQGNQPQHF,TGTGCCAGCAGTTTACTTCGACAGGGCAATCAGCCCCAGCATTTT
TRBJ2-1,-,TRBD2,TRBV2,CASSGLAGNYNEQFF,TGTGCCAGCAGTGGCCTAGCGGGGAACTACAATGAGCAGTTCTTC
TRBJ2-5,-,-,TRBV11-2,CASSFGGGQETQYF,TGTGCCAGCAGCTTCGGGGGTGGGCAAGAGACCCAGTACTTC
TRBJ2-6,-,TRBD1,TRBV27,CASSFEYRGPSGANVLTF,TGTGCCAGCAGTTTCGAGTATAGGGGGCCCTCGGGGGCCAACGTCCTGACTTTC
TRBJ1-5,-,-,TRBV28,CASSLYTSNQPQHF,TGTGCCAGCAGTTTATATACAAGCAATCAGCCCCAGCATTTT
TRBJ2-7,-,-,TRBV19,CASSSSRSDYSYEQYF,TGTGCCAGTAGTAGCTCACGTAGCGATTATTCCTACGAGCAGTACTTC
TRBJ1-2,-,TRBD1,TRBV7-8,CASSPRTGWPYGYTF,TGTGCCAGCAGCCCAAGGACAGGGTGGCCTTATGGCTACACCTTC
TRBJ2-2,-,TRBD2,TRBV11-2,CASSLPEGLAGFYPGELFF,TGTGCCAGCAGCTTACCCGAAGGACTAGCGGGGTTCTATCCCGGGGAGCTGTTTTTT